One sample yielded the 16 T cell receptor beta chains listed below, sequenced in a study of CD8+CD57+ T cells in acquired aplastic anemia. Genomic DNA templated the TCR beta VDJ and CDR3 profiling. TCRdb processed the reads anew with MiXCR; each CDR3 protein has one entry. The sample includes 200,000 or so distinct CDR3 sequences, around 66% seen only once; the top ten take around 45%. Sample: sorted CD4+, CD8+, or CD8+CD57+ T cells (not recorded which) from PBMCs. These receptors were obtained from a human donor with severe aplastic anemia or a healthy control (not recorded which).

The chain joins TRBV2 to TRBJ2-1, with TRBD1 as a possible D gene (6 bases). Germline CDR1 reads SNHLY; CDR2 reads FYNNEI. The CDR3 has 18 amino acids. The V gene lost 4 bases and the J gene lost 4 bases, with 23 bases spanning the gap. In DNA, the CDR3 is TGTGCCAGCAGTGGTTCCACCGGGGCCGGGACACCGTACAATGAGCAGTTCTTC. Its protein product is CASSGSTGAGTPYNEQFF.

V gene TRBV2 combines with J gene TRBJ2-3; no reliable D call. Germline lookup yields CDR1 SNHLY and CDR2 FYNNEI. The CDR3 has 16 residues. The ends were cut back, 0 bases at V and 8 bases at J, with 18 bases in the middle. CDR3 in DNA: TGTGCCAGCAGTGAAGCGACCTCTTCCCCCCTCGGTACGCAGTATTTT. Encoded protein: CASSEATSSPLGTQYF.

The J gene is TRBJ2-5, the V gene TRBV7-9, with a weak D call TRBD2 (6 bases). Germline V gives CDR1 SEHNR, CDR2 FQNEAQ (reference sequence). The germline V and J ends were trimmed by 0 bases and 5 bases, with 13 bases remaining between them. The CDR3 loop spans 15 amino acids. The CDR3 loop reads CASSLAVGEAETQYF. DNA for the CDR3: TGTGCCAGCAGCTTAGCGGTAGGGGAGGCTGAGACCCAGTACTTC. The variable domain in full, with the rest retrieved from reference TRBV7-9 and TRBJ2-5, is DTGVSQNPRHKITKRGQNVTFRCDPISEHNRLYWYRQTLGQGPEFLTYFQNEAQLEKSRLLSDRFSAERPKGSFSTLEIQRTEQGDSAMYLCASSLAVGEAETQYFGPGTRLLVL.

This clonotype was seen more than once but under ten times. The chain is built from TRBV5-4 and TRBJ2-2, with D unresolved. The V end lost 10 bases, the J end lost 9 bases, and 13 bases lay between the germline ends. The germline gives CDR1 SGHNT, CDR2 YYREEE (reference sequence). This CDR3 region has 11 residues. DNA of the CDR3: TGTGCCCACACTACGACCCGGGAGCTGTTTTTT. This encodes CAHTTTRELFF.

This clonotype was counted once. As DNA, the CDR3 is TGTGCCAGCAGCGGGGGACAGGGTACCTACGAGCAGTACTTC. It specifies CASSGGQGTYEQYF. The genes are TRBV10-3 and TRBJ2-7; possibly TRBD1 for D (9 bases). Germline V gene sequence: CDR1 ENHRY, CDR2 SYGVKD. The CDR3 contains 14 residues. The germline V and J ends were trimmed by 10 bases and 2 bases, with 18 bases remaining between them.

V usage is TRBV29-1 and J usage is TRBJ2-2; tentative D call: TRBD1 (6 bases). V was trimmed by 6 bases and J by 3 bases, leaving 20 bases between them. The CDR3 length is 16 residues. Germline CDR1 reads SQVTM; CDR2 reads ANQGSEA. CDR3 coding DNA: TGCAGCGTCCTCACTTGGACAGCAAGTTACACCGGGGAGCTGTTTTTT. Protein: CSVLTWTASYTGELFF.

This clonotype was picked up a small number of times. The gene calls are TRBV20-1 and TRBJ1-2, with D unclear. The CDR3 totals 13 residues. Between the trimmed V and J ends, which lost 3 bases and 8 bases, there was a span of 16 bases. Germline CDR1 reads DFQATT; CDR2 reads SNEGSKA (reference sequence). CDR3 sequence: CSARQVLQQGYTF. For the CDR3, the DNA is TGCAGTGCTAGGCAGGTCCTCCAGCAGGGCTACACCTTC.

This clonotype has at least ten counts. The chain combines TRBV19 with TRBJ2-3, with TRBD2 matching 10 bases. J lost 0 bases, V lost 0 bases, and 9 bases had no gene match. The CDR3 loop spans 19 amino acids. The V gene's germline CDR1 is LNHDA and CDR2 SQIVND (reference sequence). As DNA, the CDR3 is TGTGCCAGTAGTATAGATTACCGCCTAGCGGGGGTTAGCACAGATACGCAGTATTTT. As protein: CASSIDYRLAGVSTDTQYF.

The gene calls are TRBV7-6 and TRBJ2-5, with D tentatively TRBD1 (5 bases). This CDR3 is 14 amino acids long. Germline V gene lookup returns CDR1 SGHVS and CDR2 FNYEAQ. The V end was cut by 1 base, the J end by 4 bases, with 10 bases between. The CDR3 sequence is CASSLEGVGETQYF. CDR3 DNA sequence: TGTGCCAGCAGCTTAGAAGGGGTGGGAGAGACCCAGTACTTC.

The rearrangement uses TRBV19 and TRBJ1-6; D is unresolved. Germline CDR1 is LNHDA and CDR2 is SQIVND (reference sequence). V dropped 1 base and J dropped 3 bases, with 13 bases sitting between them. This CDR3 has 17 amino acids. The CDR3 region is CASSIGSDRVYNSPLHF. Here the CDR3 DNA reads TGTGCCAGTAGTATAGGCTCGGACCGCGTCTATAATTCACCCCTCCACTTT.

CDR3 region: CASSKGGTSSYNEQFF. DNA of the CDR3: TGTGCCAGCAGTAAGGGAGGGACAAGCTCCTACAATGAGCAGTTCTTC. The chain has TRBV27 and TRBJ2-1, with D possibly TRBD2 on 7 matching bases. Germline CDR1 is MNHEY and CDR2 is SMNVEV (reference sequence). V lost 5 bases to trimming and J lost 0 bases, with 14 bases between them. The CDR3 contains 16 residues.

This sequence joins TRBV7-8 and TRBJ1-2; D is ambiguous. This CDR3 is built from 15 residues. The germline V gene encodes CDR1 SGHVS and CDR2 FQNEAQ. The ends were cut back, 1 base at V and 5 bases at J, with 14 bases in the middle. CDR3 DNA sequence: TGTGCCAGCAGCTTAGGAGCGGAACCTACTTATGGCTACACCTTC. Amino acids: CASSLGAEPTYGYTF.

The chain joins TRBV19 to TRBJ2-7, with TRBD2 matching 10 bases. Germline V gives CDR1 LNHDA, CDR2 SQIVND (reference sequence). V trimming: 1 base; J trimming: 3 bases; junction bases outside the gene matches: 9. The CDR3 spans 17 residues. CDR3 residues: CASSIGVAGGVGYEQYF. In nucleotides, the CDR3 is TGTGCCAGTAGTATAGGGGTAGCGGGAGGAGTTGGCTACGAGCAGTACTTC. The complete variable domain, with remaining parts taken from reference TRBV19 and TRBJ2-7, reads DGGITQSPKYLFRKEGQNVTLSCEQNLNHDAMYWYRQDPGQGLRLIYYSQIVNDFQKGDIAEGYSVSREKKESFPLTVTSAQKNPTAFYLCASSIGVAGGVGYEQYFGPGTRLTVT.

V gene TRBV7-6 combines with J gene TRBJ2-7; D is perhaps TRBD1 (5 bases). Germline V gene lookup returns CDR1 SGHVS and CDR2 FNYEAQ. Trimming pared 1 base from V and 3 bases from J, leaving 22 bases between. The CDR3 sequence is 18 residues long. The CDR3 DNA is TGTGCCAGCAGCTTAGACCAGGGATTAAGGCAAGCCTACTACGAGCAGTACTTC. This gives the protein CASSLDQGLRQAYYEQYF.

This clonotype came up a few times. The genes are TRBV10-3 and TRBJ2-3, with 9 bases that match TRBD1. The ends lost 2 bases at V and 2 bases at J; junction bases unmatched: 2. This CDR3 has 15 residues. The germline CDR1 and CDR2 sequences are ENHRY and SYGVKD. The CDR3 protein is CAISEGQGNTDTQYF. CDR3 DNA: TGTGCCATCAGTGAGGGACAGGGGAACACAGATACGCAGTATTTT.

The rearrangement joins TRBV12-3 or TRBV12-4 to TRBJ1-1, with a possible D match to TRBD1 (5 bases). This CDR3 is 13 amino acids long. With 4 bases removed from V and 7 bases from J, the gap between germline ends came to 13 bases. In DNA form, the CDR3 reads TGTGCCAGCAGTTCGTGGGGGGAGGTTGAAGCTTTCTTT. Amino acid sequence: CASSSWGEVEAFF.